This is a list of T cell receptor beta chains from one sample in a study of identical twins. TCRdb re-derived calls from the 5' RACE reads in MiXCR, one entry per CDR3 protein. The data hold about 530,000 distinct CDR3 sequences, with 20% to 25% observed a single time. This sample was also put to use in a study of yellow fever vaccine responses in identical twins.

The source material was CD4+ T cells sorted from blood. Receptors were obtained from a woman aged 18-35 years in good health. CDR3s include the opening cysteine and the closing phenylalanine or tryptophan. A D gene is named only where the DNA matches it firmly. Expanded clones get a size class; other rows say once, few or many, or leave the size out.

D	V	J	size	DNA	CDR3
TRBD2	TRBV10-3	TRBJ2-2	NA	TGTGCCATCACCCGGGGTAGCGGGAGGATCGTCGGGGAGCTGTTTTTT	CAITRGSGRIVGELFF
TRBD2	TRBV5-1	TRBJ2-7	NA	TGCGCCAGCAGCAGTGGGCTGGGGGGGATCGACGAGCAGTACTTC	CASSSGLGGIDEQYF
NA	TRBV10-3	TRBJ2-1	few	TGTGCCATCAGTGAGTCGAAGACCGGGACACAGTACAATGAGCAGTTCTTC	CAISESKTGTQYNEQFF
NA	TRBV20-1	TRBJ2-5	NA	TGCAGTGCTCGTACTTACGCCAGGGACCAGTACTTC	CSARTYARDQYF
NA	TRBV29-1	TRBJ2-7	NA	TGCAGCGTTGTAGGCAGGGGCTCCTACGAGCAGTACTTC	CSVVGRGSYEQYF
TRBD2	TRBV9	TRBJ2-1	few	TGTGCCAGCAGCGCATCCCTGGGCGGGAGGAGGCTTGGTGAGCAGTTCTTC	CASSASLGGRRLGEQFF
NA	TRBV28	TRBJ2-1	NA	TGTGCCACCAGCAGTGTACAGGGCGGAGGGAGTTACAATGAGCAGTTCTTC	CATSSVQGGGSYNEQFF
NA	TRBV7-9	TRBJ2-1	many	TGTGCCAGCAGCCTCCCCCGGAGGGATAATGAGCAGTTCTTC	CASSLPRRDNEQFF
TRBD1	TRBV11-2	TRBJ2-1	NA	TGTGCCAGCAGCTTTGACAGGGTCTCTGGAAATGAGCAGTTCTTC	CASSFDRVSGNEQFF
TRBD2	TRBV11-2	TRBJ2-3	few	TGTGCCAGCAGCCTAAGCCCGGCTAGCGGGGGTCGGGCAGATACGCAGTATTTT	CASSLSPASGGRADTQYF
NA	TRBV5-1	TRBJ2-6	NA	TGCGCCAGCAGCGCAAATTCCGGGATACTTACTGGGGCCAACGTCCTGACTTTC	CASSANSGILTGANVLTF
NA	TRBV4-1	TRBJ1-4	NA	TGCGCCAGCAGCCAACCAGGGGCAAATGAAAAACTGTTTTTT	CASSQPGANEKLFF
TRBD1	TRBV29-1	TRBJ1-1	few	TGCAGCGGCCTTGGACAGGAGTTGAACACTGAAGCTTTCTTT	CSGLGQELNTEAFF
TRBD2	TRBV10-3	TRBJ2-1	NA	TGTGCCATCAGTAACTCTGGAGCGGGGGGTCTCAATGAGCAGTTCTTC	CAISNSGAGGLNEQFF
NA	TRBV5-1	TRBJ2-6	once	TGCGCCAGCAGCCATTCCAGCTCGAAGGCCCAGGGCAAGTCTGGGGCCAACGTCCTGACTTTC	CASSHSSSKAQGKSGANVLTF
NA	TRBV27	TRBJ1-6	NA	TGTGCCAGCAGTTTATCGGGGACGAATCGGTCACCCCTCCACTTT	CASSLSGTNRSPLHF
TRBD1	TRBV5-1	TRBJ1-2	few	TGCGCCAGCAGCTCGACTGGAGGGACAGGGTTGAGCTACACCTTC	CASSSTGGTGLSYTF
NA	TRBV11-2	TRBJ1-4	NA	TGTGCCAGCAGTTCCCGCATGGGGGCAACTAATGAAAAACTGTTTTTT	CASSSRMGATNEKLFF
NA	TRBV12-5	TRBJ2-7	NA	TGTGCTAGTGGGGGGGACACCCCCTACGAGCAGTACTTC	CASGGDTPYEQYF
NA	TRBV29-1	TRBJ2-1	NA	TGCAGCGTTGAATCTTGGGGGGAGCAGTTCTTC	CSVESWGEQFF
NA	TRBV5-5	TRBJ2-2	few	TGTGCCAGCAGCTTGATAAGGAAAGGGTCGAACACCGGGGAGCTGTTTTTT	CASSLIRKGSNTGELFF
NA	TRBV3-1	TRBJ2-5	NA	TGTGCCAGCAGCCAACATGGCGAGACCCAGTACTTC	CASSQHGETQYF
TRBD2	TRBV28	TRBJ2-3	NA	TGTGCCAGCAACCCAAGCGGGAGCAGCACAGATACGCAGTATTTT	CASNPSGSSTDTQYF
NA	TRBV5-1	TRBJ1-6	NA	TGCGCCAGCAGCGGGGCACCGACTGATAATTCACCCCTCCACTTT	CASSGAPTDNSPLHF
NA	TRBV14	TRBJ2-3	once	TGTGCCAGCAGCCAATACGGAGGCTTGAGCAGCACAGATACGCAGTATTTT	CASSQYGGLSSTDTQYF